Listed below are T cell receptor beta chains from one sample, sequenced in a study of shared clonotypes between healthy human individuals. Method: immunoSEQ multiplex PCR; TCRdb's copy keeps in-frame clones and lacks some. The table has fewer than 1.8 million clones, around 98.5% seen once. The sample was naive CD4+ T cells sorted from blood. These receptors were obtained from a man aged 30 to 39 in good health. The conserved cysteine and the conserved F or W are not part of the CDR3 here. Each record gives: CDR3 length, V gene, J gene, CDR3 protein.

11	TRBV7-9	TRBJ1-1	ASSFPGGTEAF
14	TRBV9	TRBJ2-2	ASSPRGLAKVGELF
14	TRBV6-5	TRBJ2-7	ASSYAPRDRANEQY
14	TRBV11-2	TRBJ2-7	ASSPLGQSGRYEQY
13	TRBV19	TRBJ1-1	ASSIRAGANTEAF
12	TRBV5-1	TRBJ2-2	ASSVPRRNGELF
15	TRBV9	TRBJ2-3	ASSGGGAPSSTDTQY
13	TRBV9	TRBJ1-5	ASSVGQGQNQPQH
15	TRBV4-3	TRBJ2-1	ASSQEPSRSSYNEQF
15	TRBV10-2	TRBJ2-2	ASSEAGQGRYTGELF
11	TRBV11-2	TRBJ2-1	ASSSLAGVKQF
8	TRBV29-1	TRBJ2-4	SVVENIQY
14	TRBV5-1	TRBJ2-7	ASSLAPTGGFYEQY
11	TRBV27	TRBJ2-5	ASSGWARETQY
12	TRBV29-1	TRBJ2-7	SVAHIDKSYEQY
13	TRBV15	TRBJ2-7	ATSRDPAGVNEQY
16	TRBV4-1	TRBJ1-2	ASSQDPGQGSTTDGYT
14	TRBV5-1	TRBJ1-1	ASSVTGQPTNTEAF
13	TRBV6-6	TRBJ2-2	ASFNGLRNTGELF
12	TRBV5-1	TRBJ2-1	ASSPGAGGREQF
11	TRBV9	TRBJ1-1	ASSDAGGHEAF
11	TRBV2	TRBJ1-3	ASQGLSGNTIY
12	TRBV27	TRBJ2-7	ASRRNTGGVEQY
9	TRBV2	TRBJ2-5	AHGGQETQY
12	TRBV6-4	TRBJ2-2	ASSDGTSTGELF
14	TRBV10-3	TRBJ2-3	AISVLAGSNTDTQY
19	TRBV4-3	TRBJ2-4	ASSQDNLGQSHYLAKNIQY
16	TRBV10-3	TRBJ1-1	AISEPGRSGVMNTEAF
13	TRBV6-5	TRBJ2-2	ASSYEGIGAGELF